A single sample gave rise to the 2 T cell receptor beta chains below, sequenced in a study of cytomegalovirus exposure and HLA in healthy donors. The method was immunoSEQ multiplex PCR; TCRdb's version includes in-frame clones alone and lacks a portion of them. The sample lists roughly 200,000 clones, about 89% seen once, with 6% to 8.5% in the top ten. Specimen: PBMCs. The receptors shown here come from a man aged 25-45 years in good health and CMV-seropositive.

V usage is TRBV6-1 and J usage is TRBJ1-5; TRBD1 aligns across 8 bases. With 1 base clipped from V and 4 bases from J, the junction kept 3 bases outside the gene matches. This CDR3 has 15 residues. Germline assignment: CDR1 MNHNS and CDR2 SASEGT. CDR3 nucleotide sequence: TGTGCCAGCAGTGAAGACCGGACAGGGAATCAGCCCCAGCATTTT. It specifies CASSEDRTGNQPQHF.

The rearrangement joins TRBV7-2 to TRBJ2-1; tentatively, D is TRBD1 (5 bases). The CDR3 contains 13 residues. CDR1 is SGHTA, CDR2 FQGNSA, per germline. The V and J ends lost 8 bases and 5 bases respectively, with 13 bases between them. The CDR3 DNA reads as TGTGCCAGCGGAGTAGCCAGGGACAATGAGCAGTTCTTC. Its protein product is CASGVARDNEQFF.